This T cell receptor beta chain was found in a study of cytomegalovirus exposure and HLA in healthy donors. Study overall: Among fewer than 500 genotyped donors, 65% to 90% fell in the Caucasian-associated ancestry cluster. Notes on the study in general: Later analysis identified a missense DCLRE1C variant that was linked to TCR beta V- and J-gene trimming. Later analysis revealed greater clonal expansion in HLA-associated TCR beta chains than in equally common others. The sole available immune exposure information was CMV serostatus.

This clone has a single count. The antigen remains undetermined. PCR primers comprised 60 Vbeta and 13 Jbeta primers. The data were produced by immunoSEQ multiplex PCR, yet TCRdb's version contains in-frame clones alone and is incomplete. The table shows 100,000 to 140,000 clones, with less than 85% occurring only once. Trimming pared 0 bases from V and 8 bases from J, leaving 14 bases between. CDR1 LGHNA and CDR2 YSLEER come from the germline V gene. This CDR3 has 15 amino acids. This TCR was recovered from a woman in her forties in good health and CMV-seropositive. The chain is built from TRBV4-3 and TRBJ2-1; unclear D gene. Sequenced: PBMCs. Here the CDR3 reads CASSQEARRSDEQFF. The CDR3 DNA sequence: TGCGCCAGCAGCCAAGAAGCGCGTCGGTCGGATGAGCAGTTCTTC.